What follows are 8 T cell receptor beta chains derived from one specimen sequenced in a study of neurological immune-mediated disorders. TCRdb processed the 5' RACE reads anew with MiXCR; each CDR3 protein has one entry. This table has tens of thousands of distinct CDR3 sequences, 2% to 3% appearing once. Material: PBMCs. All receptors derive from a man aged 50-59 years with multiple sclerosis.

This clonotype was picked up many times. The gene calls are TRBV29-1 and TRBJ2-7; D possibly corresponds to TRBD2 (6 bases). The germline V gene encodes CDR1 SQVTM and CDR2 ANQGSEA. V was pared by 7 bases and J by 1 base, with 14 bases between. CDR3 size: 13 residues. DNA for the CDR3: TGCAGCGCAAGGGGAGGCGAATCCTACGAGCAGTACTTC. Its protein is CSARGGESYEQYF.

There are many counts of this clonotype. The chain carries TRBV7-6 and TRBJ2-1, with 9 bases that match TRBD1. The CDR3 totals 15 residues. J was trimmed by 5 bases and V by 2 bases; bases with no gene match: 4. Germline V CDR1 and CDR2: SGHVS, FNYEAQ. CDR3 amino acids: CASSLQDRGDNEQFF. CDR3 sequence (DNA): TGTGCCAGCAGCTTACAGGACAGGGGTGACAATGAGCAGTTCTTC.

This clonotype came up many times. This chain uses TRBV2 with TRBJ2-1; 11 bases are shared with TRBD2. Germline lookup yields CDR1 SNHLY and CDR2 FYNNEI. CDR3 length: 16 residues. V lost 1 base and J lost 3; bases outside the gene matches: 2. The CDR3, as DNA: TGTGCCAGCAGTGAAGACGGACTAGCGGGCTACAATGAGCAGTTCTTC. Its translation: CASSEDGLAGYNEQFF.

This clonotype was recorded many times. This sequence joins TRBV7-9 and TRBJ2-5, with TRBD2 matching 7 bases. The germline V gene encodes CDR1 SEHNR and CDR2 FQNEAQ (reference sequence). J gave up 6 bases and V 6 bases, and 16 bases lay outside the gene matches. The CDR3 has 16 amino acids. CDR3 protein: CASSHTGGAGEKTQYF. CDR3 DNA sequence: TGTGCCAGCAGTCACACGGGGGGTGCGGGGGAGAAGACCCAGTACTTC.

This clonotype came up many times. The V gene is TRBV12-3 or TRBV12-4, the J gene TRBJ2-2; either TRBD1 or TRBD2 may fit D (6 bases each). V lost 1 base and J lost 0, with 9 bases in between. The CDR3 is 16 amino acids. The CDR3 sequence: CASSLERGANTGELFF. DNA of the CDR3: TGTGCCAGCAGTTTAGAGAGGGGGGCGAACACCGGGGAGCTGTTTTTT.

This clonotype was seen repeatedly, ten times or more. V and J are TRBV29-1 and TRBJ1-4; maybe TRBD1 (5 bases). The V gene lost 6 bases and the J gene lost 0 bases, with 11 bases spanning the gap. There are 14 residues in the CDR3. CDR1 and CDR2 (germline): SQVTM, ANQGSEA. CDR3 region: CSVGRGATNEKLFF. For the CDR3, the DNA is TGCAGCGTGGGGCGAGGTGCAACTAATGAAAAACTGTTTTTT.

This clonotype appeared many times. This chain uses TRBV20-1 with TRBJ2-3; tentative D call: TRBD2 (6 bases). CDR1 and CDR2 from the germline V gene are DFQATT and SNEGSKA (reference sequence). The length of the CDR3 is 13 residues. The CDR3 sequence is CTILRDSEDTQYF. CDR3 sequence (DNA): TGCACCATCCTGAGGGACTCCGAAGATACGCAGTATTTT.

This clonotype was counted ten times or more. The genes are TRBV7-3 and TRBJ2-7, with 7 bases aligning to TRBD1. The trim removed 5 bases at V and 4 bases at J, leaving 5 bases unmatched. CDR1 and CDR2 (germline): SGHTA, FQGTGA. The CDR3 covers 13 residues. The CDR3 coding sequence is TGTGCCAGCAGCGAATCAGGGGGTTACGAGCAGTACTTC. Translation gives CASSESGGYEQYF.